The following is a T cell receptor (beta chain) sequence with its context. Its antigen is currently unknown. This specimen belongs to a study of siplizumab effects on memory and regulatory T cells. General observations from the study: Only a minor fraction of alloreactive clones mapped to unstimulated subsets. Alloreactive sequences whose origin lay in unstimulated CD4+ memory cells were significantly reduced by siplizumab. Naive T cells seemed more diverse than memory cells and seemed major alloresponse contributors.

Measured with immunoSEQ multiplex PCR; TCRdb has only the in-frame clones, and not every one. The sample has about 98,000 clones, roughly 92% seen once. The CDR3 consists of 15 residues. Germline V gene sequence: CDR1 SGHAT, CDR2 FQNNGV. Trimming stripped 1 base from V and 0 bases from J, with 9 bases between. The specimen sequenced was CD4+ T cells sorted from blood. The TCR was taken from a human donor in good health. The chain couples TRBV11-2 to TRBJ1-1; D unresolved. The CDR3 nucleotides are TGTGCCAGCAGCTTAGCGGGTCGAATGAACACTGAAGCTTTCTTT. Protein: CASSLAGRMNTEAFF.